This T cell receptor (beta chain) was found in a study of blood T cell repertoires in COVID-19. Study-level background: Samples representing acute and convalescent COVID-19 were sourced from the United States, Italy and Spain. PBMCs, B-cell-depleted T cells, or T cells provided the cDNA or gDNA that made up the material.

Seattle patient enrollment occurred during active infection, with longitudinal follow-up thereafter. Assay used: immunoSEQ multiplex PCR; TCRdb lists only in-frame clones, some missing. This sample has about 200,000 clones; around four fifths occur once, and the top ten carry 0.9% to 0.95%. Germline V gene lookup returns CDR1 SNHLY and CDR2 FYNNEI. Between the trimmed V and J ends, which lost 5 bases and 1 base, there was a span of 5 bases. This CDR3 is built from 12 residues. This clone occurred once. The receptor comes from a man in his sixties with COVID-19, enrolled during active disease. This chain joins TRBV2 and TRBJ1-1; D is ambiguous. Sequenced material: peripheral blood. The chain's CDR3 is CASSWANTEAFF. CDR3 nucleotide sequence: TGTGCCAGCAGTTGGGCGAACACTGAAGCTTTCTTT.